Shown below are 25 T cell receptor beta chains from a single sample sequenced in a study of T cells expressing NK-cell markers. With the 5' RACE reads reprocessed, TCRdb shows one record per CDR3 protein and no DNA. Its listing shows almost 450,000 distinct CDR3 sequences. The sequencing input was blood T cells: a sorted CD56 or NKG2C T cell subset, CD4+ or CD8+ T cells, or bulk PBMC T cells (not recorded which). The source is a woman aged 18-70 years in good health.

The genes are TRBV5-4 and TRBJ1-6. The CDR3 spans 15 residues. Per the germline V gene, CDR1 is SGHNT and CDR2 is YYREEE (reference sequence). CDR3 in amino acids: CASSLDRQGDSPLHF.

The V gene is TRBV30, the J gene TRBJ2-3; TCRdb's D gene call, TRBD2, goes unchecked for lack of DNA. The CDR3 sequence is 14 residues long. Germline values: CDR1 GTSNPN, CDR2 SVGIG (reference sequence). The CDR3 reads CAWSFPGLTDTQYF.

CDR3 sequence: CASSLERERPDTQYF. The chain uses TRBV5-1 and TRBJ2-3; without DNA, the TCRdb call of TRBD2 cannot be checked. This CDR3 region has 15 residues. Germline V gene sequence: CDR1 SGHRS, CDR2 YFSETQ.

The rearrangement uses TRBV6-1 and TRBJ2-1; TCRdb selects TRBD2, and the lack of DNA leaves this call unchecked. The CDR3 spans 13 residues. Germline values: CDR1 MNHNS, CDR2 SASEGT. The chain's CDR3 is CASKRGGRNEQFF.

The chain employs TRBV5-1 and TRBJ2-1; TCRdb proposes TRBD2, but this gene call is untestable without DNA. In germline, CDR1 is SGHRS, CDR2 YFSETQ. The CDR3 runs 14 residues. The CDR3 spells CASADLADVNEQFF.

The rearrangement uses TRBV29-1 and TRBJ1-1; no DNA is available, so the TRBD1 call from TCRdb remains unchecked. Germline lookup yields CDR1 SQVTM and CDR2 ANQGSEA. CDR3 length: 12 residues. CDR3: CSVGGAATEAFF. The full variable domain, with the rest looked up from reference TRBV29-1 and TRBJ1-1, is SAVISQKPSRDICQRGTSLTIQCQVDSQVTMMFWYRQQPGQSLTLIATANQGSEATYESGFVIDKFPISRPNLTFSTLTVSNMSPEDSSIYLCSVGGAATEAFFGQGTRLTVV.

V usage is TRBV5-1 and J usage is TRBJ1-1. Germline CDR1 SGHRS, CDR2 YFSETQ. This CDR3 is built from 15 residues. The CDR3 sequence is CASSPDGSSNTEAFF.

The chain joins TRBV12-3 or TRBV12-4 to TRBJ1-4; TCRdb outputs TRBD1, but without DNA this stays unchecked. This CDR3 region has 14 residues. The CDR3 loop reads CASRSTEEARKLFF.

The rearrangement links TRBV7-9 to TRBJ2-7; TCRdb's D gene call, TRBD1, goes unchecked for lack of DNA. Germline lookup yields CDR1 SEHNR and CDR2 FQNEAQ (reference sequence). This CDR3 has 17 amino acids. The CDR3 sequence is CASSLGPWASNSYEQYF.

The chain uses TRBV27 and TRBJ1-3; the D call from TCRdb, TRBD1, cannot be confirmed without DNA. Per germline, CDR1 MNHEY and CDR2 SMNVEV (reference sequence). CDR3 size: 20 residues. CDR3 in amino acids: CASSLLTGGLGLSSGNTIYF.

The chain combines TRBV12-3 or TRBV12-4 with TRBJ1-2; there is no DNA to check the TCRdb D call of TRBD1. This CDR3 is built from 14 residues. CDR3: CASRTGGGGYGYTF.

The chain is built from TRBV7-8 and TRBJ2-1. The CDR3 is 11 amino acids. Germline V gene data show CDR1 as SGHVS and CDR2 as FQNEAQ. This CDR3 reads CASSLAMEQFF.

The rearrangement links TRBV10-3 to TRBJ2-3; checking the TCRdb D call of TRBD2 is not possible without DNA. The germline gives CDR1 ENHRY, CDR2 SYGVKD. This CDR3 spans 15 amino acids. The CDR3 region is CAISTSGSGWDTQYF.

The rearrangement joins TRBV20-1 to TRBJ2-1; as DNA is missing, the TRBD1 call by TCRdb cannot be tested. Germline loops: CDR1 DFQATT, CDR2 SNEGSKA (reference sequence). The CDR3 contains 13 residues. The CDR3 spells CSARGDGGGEQFF.

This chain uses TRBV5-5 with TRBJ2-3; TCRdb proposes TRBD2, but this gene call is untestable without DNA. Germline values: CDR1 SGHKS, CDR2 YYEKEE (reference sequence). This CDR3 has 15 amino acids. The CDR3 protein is CASSLLAGVPDTQYF. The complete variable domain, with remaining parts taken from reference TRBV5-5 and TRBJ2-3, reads DAGVTQSPTHLIKTRGQQVTLRCSPISGHKSVSWYQQVLGQGPQFIFQYYEKEERGRGNFPDRFSARQFPNYSSELNVNALLLGDSALYLCASSLLAGVPDTQYFGPGTRLTVL.

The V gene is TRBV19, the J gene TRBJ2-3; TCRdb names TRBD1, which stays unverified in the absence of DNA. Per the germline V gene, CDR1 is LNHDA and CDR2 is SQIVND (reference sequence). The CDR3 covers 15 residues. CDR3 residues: CASSTTGTSTDTQYF.

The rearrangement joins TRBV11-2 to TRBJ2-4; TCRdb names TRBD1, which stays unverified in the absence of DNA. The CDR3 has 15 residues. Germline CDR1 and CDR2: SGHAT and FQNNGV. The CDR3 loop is CASSLDRGTGNIQYF.

CDR3 sequence: CASSPTSGQGNIQYF. V is TRBV6-1 and J is TRBJ2-4; the D gene TCRdb calls, TRBD1, cannot be checked with no DNA. The CDR3 extends over 15 amino acids. Germline V gives CDR1 MNHNS, CDR2 SASEGT.

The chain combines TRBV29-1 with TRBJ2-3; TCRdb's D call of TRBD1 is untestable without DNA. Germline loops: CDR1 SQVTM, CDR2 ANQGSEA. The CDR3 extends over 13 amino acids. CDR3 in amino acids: CSVEATLTDTQYF.

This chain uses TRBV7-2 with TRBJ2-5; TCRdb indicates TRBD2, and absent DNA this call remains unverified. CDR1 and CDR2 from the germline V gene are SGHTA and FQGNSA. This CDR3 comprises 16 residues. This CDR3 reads CASSLGAAGGLETQYF.

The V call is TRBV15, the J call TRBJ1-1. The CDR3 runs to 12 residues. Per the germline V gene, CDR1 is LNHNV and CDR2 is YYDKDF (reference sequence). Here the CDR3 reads CATSLIGTEAFF.

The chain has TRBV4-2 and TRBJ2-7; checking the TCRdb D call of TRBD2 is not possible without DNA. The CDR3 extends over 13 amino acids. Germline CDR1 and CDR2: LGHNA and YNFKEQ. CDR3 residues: CASSLTNSYEQYF.

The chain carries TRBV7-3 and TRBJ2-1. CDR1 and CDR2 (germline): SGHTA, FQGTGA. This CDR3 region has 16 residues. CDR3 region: CASSLAGEITYNEQFF.

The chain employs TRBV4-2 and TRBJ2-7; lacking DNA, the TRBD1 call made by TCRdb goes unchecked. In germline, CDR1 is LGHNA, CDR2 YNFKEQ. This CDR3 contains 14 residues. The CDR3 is CASSQAARESGQYF.

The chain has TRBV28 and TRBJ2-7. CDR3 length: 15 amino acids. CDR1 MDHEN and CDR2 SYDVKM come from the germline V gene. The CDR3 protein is CASSFLATVLYEQYF.